This TCR beta chain comes out of a study of human T cells and chemical hapten exposure. Study as a whole: Patients had diphenylcyclopropenone applied to the scalp weekly throughout the approximately 22-week study.

This clonotype was seen at least ten times. Time point in this sample: patch test 1, 2 weeks after DPC sensitization. Regarding treatment: therapeutic diphenylcyclopropenone sensitization with weekly scalp DPC. Using its own MiXCR run on the RACE reads, TCRdb lists one record per CDR3 protein. The table has about 99,000 distinct CDR3 sequences, under 15% seen once. Germline CDR1 is DFQATT and CDR2 is SNEGSKA (reference sequence). The V and J ends lost 1 base and 4 bases, in that order; junction bases with no gene match: 4. This CDR3 spans 15 amino acids. The receptor comes from a woman aged 40-49 years with alopecia areata. Some clones in this sample may be carry-over from other donors' samples. The rearrangement links TRBV20-1 to TRBJ2-3; TRBD2 aligns across 11 bases. Sequenced here: whole blood, sampled in connection with sensitization to the hapten diphenylcyclopropenone (DPC). CDR3 nucleotides: TGCAGTGCTAGAGGGGGACTAGCGGTCCCAGATACGCAGTATTTT. Translation: CSARGGLAVPDTQYF.